The T cell receptor (beta chain) under discussion was sequenced for a study of blood T cell repertoires in COVID-19 (dated by TCRdb to 2019 to 2021). Some background on the complete study: Samples covering the acute and convalescent phases of COVID-19 were provided by collaborators in the United States, Italy and Spain. The prospective study material was composed of cDNA or gDNA derived from T cells, B-cell-depleted T cells, or PBMCs. Subjects who had been exposed to COVID-19, were actively infected with it, or had recovered from it provided the deeply sampled blood TCRbeta repertoires that made up the dataset. A freely available public database, intended as a resource for researchers studying the immune response to SARS-CoV-2, is where the repertoires were released. Samples were obtained from the ongoing ImmuneRACE study (first 160 participants) and from some 1,200 subjects provided by 6 global collaborators. Sample metadata almost always included a de-identified subject ID, COVID-19 status, age in years and sex. Where available, HLA class I and class II types were obtained from metadata supplied by the sample provider rather than from assay-based typing.

V lost 0 bases and J lost 11 bases; the stretch between them is 12 bases long. CDR1 and CDR2 were assigned from the germline V gene as SGHRS and YFSETQ. From the cysteine through the phenylalanine, the CDR3 covers 14 amino acids. The CDR3 DNA has 42 bases and is translated from base 1. What the research found in general, with its limitations: Clinical and demographic metadata were provided uncurated, with the amount varying by source and participant.

TCRbeta CDR3 regions were amplified from genomic DNA using the immunoSEQ Assay, a bias-controlled multiplex PCR. For the original study's pipeline: The number of nucleated cells in each sample was estimated by amplification of reference gene primers within the assay. To quantify the absolute abundance of each unique TCRbeta CDR3 rearrangement, sequence reads were collapsed and filtered. For each sample, productive Simpson clonality was calculated by taking the square root of Simpson's diversity index across productive rearrangements. TCRdb's version of the immuneACCESS table is confined to in-frame rearrangements and falls short of the full clone set. An unresolved V gene accounts for under half of the shortfall where checked; the remainder is of unknown origin. V and J calls and clone size are as listed in that table; D and trimming were resolved from the DNA. This sample holds roughly 240,000 clones; roughly 83% were observed only once. The ten largest clonotypes hold roughly 2% of the sample.

Participants in the prospective study were enrolled through a virtual design, were aged 18 to 89 years, and lived in under 25 United States geographic areas. To assign participants to cohorts, the prospective study relied on clinical history that participants themselves reported in a screening survey and a study questionnaire. ImmuneRACE Cohort 3 recovered participants were defined by two consecutive negative NP/OP PCR tests, healthcare professional clearance, or symptom resolution. In the prospective study, mobile phlebotomists collected whole blood, serum and a nasopharyngeal or oropharyngeal swab from each participant. Participants in the prospective study had the option to provide additional blood draws and questionnaires over an approximately 2-month period. Prospective study blood samples were shipped either frozen or at room temperature before DNA extraction. A remark on this clone: Its antigen is unknown. Qualities for individual bases were not recorded, and no much larger clone is one base off.

Sequenced material: PBMCs or T cells enriched from blood (not recorded which). The V and J genes are TRBV5-1 and TRBJ1-6; the D gene is not confidently resolved. This clonotype was sampled from a woman between 45 and 60 years old who had recovered from COVID-19. The DNA reads TGCGCCAGCAGCTTGGCAGGTCCGTTGACACCCCTCCACTTT. Its coded protein is CASSLAGPLTPLHF.